Following are 28 T cell receptor beta chains from one sample sequenced in a study of blood T cell repertoires in COVID-19. Assay used: immunoSEQ multiplex PCR; TCRdb lists only in-frame clones, some missing. The table lists approximately 85,000 clones, roughly 88% of them singletons. Sequencing was carried out using peripheral blood. These receptor sequences come from a man aged 45-60 years with active or convalescent COVID-19.

V usage is TRBV11-3 and J usage is TRBJ1-4, with D hard to call. CDR1 is SGHNT, CDR2 YENEEA, per germline. This CDR3 spans 13 amino acids. V dropped 1 base and J dropped 6 bases, with 6 bases sitting between them. The CDR3 is CASSLGRHEKLFF. In DNA form, the CDR3 reads TGTGCCAGCAGCTTAGGGCGGCATGAAAAACTGTTTTTT. The full variable domain, completed using reference TRBV11-3 and TRBJ1-4, is EAGVVQSPRYKIIEKKQPVAFWCNPISGHNTLYWYLQNLGQGPELLIRYENEEAVDDSQLPKDRFSAERLKGVDSTLKIQPAELGDSAVYLCASSLGRHEKLFFGSGTQLSVL.

The genes are TRBV18 and TRBJ1-6; 7 bases fit TRBD1. Trimming cost V 3 bases and J 6 bases; bases outside gene matches: 2. This CDR3 has 14 residues. Per the germline V gene, CDR1 is KGHSH and CDR2 is LQKENI. CDR3 nucleotide sequence: TGTGCCAGCTCACCGGGACAGACTAATTCACCCCTCCACTTT. Its translation: CASSPGQTNSPLHF. The full variable domain, rest sourced from reference TRBV18 and TRBJ1-6, is NAGVMQNPRHLVRRRGQEARLRCSPMKGHSHVYWYRQLPEEGLKFMVYLQKENIIDESGMPKERFSAEFPKEGPSILRIQQVVRGDSAAYFCASSPGQTNSPLHFGNGTRLTVT.

The V call is TRBV5-1, the J call TRBJ2-3; 7 nucleotides match TRBD2. Germline V gene sequence: CDR1 SGHRS, CDR2 YFSETQ. The CDR3 runs 15 residues. The trim removed 4 bases at V and 2 bases at J, leaving 7 bases unmatched. CDR3 sequence (DNA): TGCGCCAGCAGCCCTGGGGGGGGAACCACAGATACGCAGTATTTT. Translation: CASSPGGGTTDTQYF.

This clone has a single count. This chain uses TRBV12-5 with TRBJ2-7; TRBD2 matches at 10 bases. The CDR3 is made up of 17 amino acids. CDR1 LGHNT and CDR2 FRNRAP come from the germline V gene. The V segment lost 2 bases and the J segment 6 bases; nucleotides outside the gene matches: 13. The CDR3 protein is CASGLTLLAGDQREQYF. In nucleotides, the CDR3 is TGTGCTAGTGGTTTGACCCTGCTAGCGGGGGATCAACGCGAGCAGTACTTC.

For this clone: This specimen includes other DNA sequences encoding the same CDR3. The chain has TRBV6-1 and TRBJ2-7; D is ambiguous. This CDR3 has 12 amino acids. Looked up from germline, CDR1 is MNHNS and CDR2 is SASEGT. Trimming removed 3 bases from V and 4 bases from J, with 7 bases in between. This CDR3 reads CASSETTYEQYF. CDR3 bases: TGTGCCAGCAGTGAGACAACTTACGAGCAGTACTTC.

The V call is TRBV6-8, the J call TRBJ1-5, with 7 bases identical to TRBD1. This CDR3 spans 20 amino acids. Germline-derived CDR1 and CDR2 are MNHGY and SAAAGT. Germline trimming cut 2 bases from V and 0 bases from J; bases unmatched to any gene: 16. The CDR3 spells CASSYLTERTGNYSNQPQHF. The CDR3 region has the DNA TGTGCCAGCAGTTACCTCACGGAAAGGACAGGAAATTATAGCAATCAGCCCCAGCATTTT.

The chain couples TRBV19 to TRBJ1-4; the D is unclear. CDR3 length equals 14 residues. Trimming removed 5 bases at V and 5 bases at J, with 12 bases between. The germline V gene has CDR1 LNHDA and CDR2 SQIVND (reference sequence). CDR3 protein: CASSPPGVNEKLFF. CDR3 DNA: TGTGCCAGTAGTCCCCCCGGGGTCAATGAAAAACTGTTTTTT.

This chain connects TRBV30 to TRBJ2-3, with D possibly matching TRBD2 (5 bases). This CDR3 is 14 amino acids long. Germline lookup yields CDR1 GTSNPN and CDR2 SVGIG (reference sequence). V was shortened by 7 bases and J by 0 bases, with 14 bases between the two germline ends. For the CDR3, the DNA is TGTGCCTCAGACCGGGCGGGTAGCACAGATACGCAGTATTTT. It codes for CASDRAGSTDTQYF.

Written as DNA, the CDR3 is TGTGCCAGCAGCTTATCATCTCAGACGAACACCGGGGAGCTGTTTTTT. Translated: CASSLSSQTNTGELFF. This sequence joins TRBV7-2 and TRBJ2-2; D is unresolved. Germline values: CDR1 SGHTA, CDR2 FQGNSA. This CDR3 spans 16 amino acids. The V gene lost 2 bases and the J gene lost 0 bases, with 10 bases spanning the gap.

CDR3 region: CASGLWQGRITEAFF. CDR3 nucleotide sequence: TGTGCTAGTGGTTTGTGGCAGGGAAGGATCACTGAAGCTTTCTTT. The chain uses TRBV12-5 and TRBJ1-1; tentatively, D is TRBD1 (5 bases). CDR3 length equals 15 residues. Germline CDR1 reads LGHNT; CDR2 reads FRNRAP. Trimming left V 2 bases short and J 4 bases short, with 14 bases between.

V gene TRBV11-2 combines with J gene TRBJ2-1; 13 nucleotides match TRBD2. Germline loops: CDR1 SGHAT, CDR2 FQNNGV. CDR3 size: 17 residues. The V segment lost 3 bases and the J segment 5 bases; nucleotides outside the gene matches: 7. The CDR3 sequence: CASSLTSGRKINNEQFF. The CDR3 nucleotides are TGTGCCAGCAGCTTGACTAGCGGGAGGAAGATTAACAATGAGCAGTTCTTC.

The chain uses TRBV6-5 and TRBJ2-5; D is ambiguous. The CDR3 has 13 amino acids. Germline V gene sequence: CDR1 MNHEY, CDR2 SVGAGI. V lost 2 bases to trimming and J lost 5 bases, with 9 bases between them. Written as DNA, the CDR3 is TGTGCCAGCAGTTACGGCAGGATGGAGACCCAGTACTTC. It encodes CASSYGRMETQYF.

The rearrangement uses TRBV13 and TRBJ2-3; 11 bases are shared with TRBD1. Germline V lookup: CDR1 PRHDT, CDR2 FYEKMQ (reference sequence). After removal of 5 bases from V and 0 bases from J, the junction contained 4 bases not matched to a gene. The CDR3 is 16 residues long. In DNA, the CDR3 is TGTGCCAGCAGCACAAGGGACAGGGGGAGCACAGATACGCAGTATTTT. Translation: CASSTRDRGSTDTQYF.

The chain employs TRBV5-1 and TRBJ2-2, with 8 nucleotides matching TRBD2. V shed 1 base and J 6 bases; nucleotides not matched to a gene: 8. Germline loops: CDR1 SGHRS, CDR2 YFSETQ. The CDR3 length is 16 residues. Here the CDR3 DNA reads TGCGCCAGCAGCTTGCAGGGACTAGGATCCGCCGGGGAGCTGTTTTTT. This sequence encodes CASSLQGLGSAGELFF.

The rearrangement links TRBV19 to TRBJ1-4; no definite D call. This CDR3 is 16 amino acids long. Looked up from germline, CDR1 is LNHDA and CDR2 is SQIVND (reference sequence). Trimming pared 4 bases from V and 3 bases from J, leaving 15 bases between. The CDR3 is CASSTSMQVANEKLFF. The DNA of the CDR3 is TGTGCCAGTAGTACCTCCATGCAGGTCGCTAATGAAAAACTGTTTTTT.

The gene calls are TRBV7-2 and TRBJ1-4; a possible D gene is TRBD1 (5 bases). Germline V lookup: CDR1 SGHTA, CDR2 FQGNSA. Trimming shortened V by 4 bases and J by 8 bases, and 14 bases separated the two germline ends. There are 14 residues in the CDR3. The DNA for the CDR3 is TGTGCCAGCAGCTCGAGACTCCCAGGGGAAAAACTGTTTTTT. This codes for CASSSRLPGEKLFF.

The rearrangement uses TRBV19 and TRBJ1-4; D is perhaps TRBD1 (5 bases). CDR1 is LNHDA, CDR2 SQIVND, per germline (reference sequence). The V end was cut by 4 bases, the J end by 8 bases, with 11 bases between. The CDR3 consists of 13 residues. In nucleotides, the CDR3 is TGTGCCAGTAGTAAAGGACAATCCGAAAAACTGTTTTTT. As protein: CASSKGQSEKLFF.

The chain's CDR3 is CASSESGGYTEAFF. The CDR3 DNA is TGCGCCAGCAGTGAGTCGGGGGGATACACTGAAGCTTTCTTT. The chain combines TRBV10-1 with TRBJ1-1, with D possibly being TRBD1 (5 bases). From germline, CDR1 is WNHNN and CDR2 SYGVQD (reference sequence). The CDR3 loop spans 14 amino acids. V was clipped by 0 bases and J by 3 bases, with 8 bases between them.

This chain connects TRBV7-2 to TRBJ2-7; TRBD2 might be the D (5 bases). Trimming took 0 bases from V and 6 from J, leaving 9 bases between them. The CDR3 is made up of 13 amino acids. The V gene's germline CDR1 is SGHTA and CDR2 FQGNSA. The CDR3 DNA reads TGTGCCAGCAGCTTAGCACGTACTAGCGAGCAGTACTTC. This sequence encodes CASSLARTSEQYF.

This clone was seen only once. The DNA for the CDR3 is TGTGCCAGCAGCTTAGCAGGGGACTACAATGAGCAGTTCTTC. It specifies CASSLAGDYNEQFF. The chain combines TRBV7-8 with TRBJ2-1; possible D gene TRBD1, 5 bases. V was clipped by 0 bases and J by 3 bases, with 6 bases between them. The length of the CDR3 is 14 residues. CDR1 and CDR2 (germline): SGHVS, FQNEAQ.

V is TRBV18 and J is TRBJ1-1; TRBD1 is a possible D gene (6 bases). The CDR3 sequence is 14 residues long. Germline CDR1 reads KGHSH; CDR2 reads LQKENI. V was trimmed by 2 bases and J by 1 base, leaving 8 bases between them. CDR3 bases: TGTGCCAGCTCACCAGGGGGCCCGAACACTGAAGCTTTCTTT. It yields the protein CASSPGGPNTEAFF.

CDR3 sequence reads: CATQGATNTGELFF. The CDR3 DNA sequence: TGTGCCACACAAGGGGCTACGAACACCGGGGAGCTGTTTTTT. The J gene is TRBJ2-2, the V gene TRBV24-1, with D maybe TRBD1 (5 bases). Germline loops: CDR1 KGHDR, CDR2 SFDVKD. V dropped 10 bases and J dropped 0 bases, with 11 bases sitting between them. CDR3 length: 14 residues.

This chain uses TRBV6-5 with TRBJ1-4; TRBD1 matches at 8 bases. V was clipped by 5 bases and J by 8 bases; unmatched bases: 4. There are 13 residues in the CDR3. CDR1 is MNHEY and CDR2 is SVGAGI in the germline V gene. CDR3 bases: TGTGCCAGCAGTAACAGGGGGGGAGAAAAACTGTTTTTT. It encodes CASSNRGGEKLFF.

V is TRBV19 and J is TRBJ2-2, with D possibly being TRBD2 (5 bases). This CDR3 is 15 amino acids long. The V end lost 1 base, the J end lost 3 bases, and 9 bases lay between the germline ends. CDR1 and CDR2 from the germline V gene are LNHDA and SQIVND (reference sequence). The CDR3 region is CASSIGRLDTGELFF. In DNA, the CDR3 is TGTGCCAGTAGTATAGGGAGGTTGGACACCGGGGAGCTGTTTTTT.

This chain uses TRBV7-2 with TRBJ2-7; D gene unclear. This CDR3 comprises 11 residues. The germline V gene encodes CDR1 SGHTA and CDR2 FQGNSA. V gave up 6 bases and J gave up 2 bases, with 5 bases separating them. The CDR3 sequence is CASSNTYEQYF. In nucleotides, the CDR3 is TGTGCCAGCAGTAACACCTACGAGCAGTACTTC.

The chain has TRBV2 and TRBJ2-5, with D unclear. V lost 1 base to trimming and J lost 7 bases, with 10 bases between them. The germline CDR1 and CDR2 sequences are SNHLY and FYNNEI. The CDR3 loop spans 13 amino acids. The CDR3 DNA follows: TGTGCCAGCAGTGAAGGTGAACTTGGGACCCAGTACTTC. It codes for CASSEGELGTQYF.

The genes are TRBV7-9 and TRBJ2-7, with 8 bases fitting TRBD1. Germline loops: CDR1 SEHNR, CDR2 FQNEAQ (reference sequence). V was clipped by 5 bases and J by 2 bases; unmatched bases: 11. The CDR3 has 16 amino acids. The CDR3 sequence is CASSEDRGHTTYEQYF. In nucleotides, the CDR3 is TGTGCCAGCAGCGAAGACAGGGGACATACAACCTACGAGCAGTACTTC.

This sequence joins TRBV5-8 and TRBJ2-5; tentatively, D is TRBD2 (6 bases). V was pared by 4 bases and J by 5 bases, with 12 bases between. In germline, CDR1 is SGHTS, CDR2 YDEGEE. This CDR3 contains 13 residues. In DNA, the CDR3 is TGTGCCAGCAGCGGAGGGTTCCGGGAGACCCAGTACTTC. Translation: CASSGGFRETQYF.